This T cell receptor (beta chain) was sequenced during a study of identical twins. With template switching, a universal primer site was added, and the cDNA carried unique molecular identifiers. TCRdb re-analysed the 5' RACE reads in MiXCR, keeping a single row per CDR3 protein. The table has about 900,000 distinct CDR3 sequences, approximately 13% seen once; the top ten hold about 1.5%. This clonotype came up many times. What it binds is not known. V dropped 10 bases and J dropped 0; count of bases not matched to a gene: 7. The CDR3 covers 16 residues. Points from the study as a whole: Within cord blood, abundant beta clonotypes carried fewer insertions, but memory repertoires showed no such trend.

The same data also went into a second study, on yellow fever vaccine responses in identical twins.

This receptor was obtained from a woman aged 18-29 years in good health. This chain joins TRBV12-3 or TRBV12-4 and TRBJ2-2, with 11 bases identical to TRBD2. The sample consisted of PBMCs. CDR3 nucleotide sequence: TGTGCCACCAAGACTAGCGGGGAATCGAACACCGGGGAGCTGTTTTTT. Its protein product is CATKTSGESNTGELFF.